Below, one TCR beta chain is given with its context. These data are taken from a study of blood T cell repertoires in COVID-19. Germline V gene sequence: CDR1 SGDLS, CDR2 YYNGEE. This CDR3 has 13 amino acids. V was pared by 0 bases and J by 7 bases, with 10 bases between. Produced via immunoSEQ multiplex PCR; TCRdb's table is partial and in-frame only. The data contain hundreds of thousands of clones, roughly 90% of them singletons. V and J are TRBV9 and TRBJ1-1; D is undetermined. Source material: peripheral blood. The receptor's source is a woman aged 30 to 39 with active or convalescent COVID-19. The CDR3 bases are TGTGCCAGCAGCGTAGGGTTGACTAATGAAGCTTTCTTT. Its protein product is CASSVGLTNEAFF.